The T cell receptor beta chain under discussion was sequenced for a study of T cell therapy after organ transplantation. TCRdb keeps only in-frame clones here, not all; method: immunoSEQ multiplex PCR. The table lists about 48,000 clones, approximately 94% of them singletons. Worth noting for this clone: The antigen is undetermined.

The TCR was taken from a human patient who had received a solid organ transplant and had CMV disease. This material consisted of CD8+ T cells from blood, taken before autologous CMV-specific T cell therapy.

CDR3 DNA sequence: TGTGCCAGTAACGACCCTCTGAACACTGAAGCTTTCTTT. Translating it yields CASNDPLNTEAFF. The genes are TRBV19 and TRBJ1-1; no reliable D call. Between the trimmed V and J ends, which lost 7 bases and 0 bases, there was a span of 9 bases. The CDR3 runs 13 residues. CDR1 and CDR2 (germline): LNHDA, SQIVND (reference sequence).